Sequencing of this TCR beta chain was carried out in a study of T cell responses to AZD1222 COVID-19 vaccine. Study outcomes and limitations: After two AZD1222 doses, spike-specific TCR breadth and depth rose versus day 0. Only after the peak T cell response were repertoires sampled.

Worth noting for this clone: The target antigen is unknown.

Germline V gene lookup returns CDR1 SGHRS and CDR2 YFSETQ. The CDR3 runs to 14 residues. Trimming took off 3 bases at V and 0 bases at J, with 9 bases between the two ends. Sequencing was performed with immunoSEQ multiplex PCR; in TCRdb, only in-frame clones are kept and a portion is missing. The sample lists approximately 110,000 clones, around 87% occurring once. This sequence was found in an adult in good health. The sequences come from peripheral blood, collected on day 0 of AZD1222 vaccination. The gene calls are TRBV5-1 and TRBJ1-1; D is undetermined. DNA of the CDR3: TGCGCCAGCAGCTCCCGGGCCTTGAACACTGAAGCTTTCTTT. It yields the protein CASSSRALNTEAFF. The full variable domain, in which reference TRBV5-1 and TRBJ1-1 provide the parts outside the CDR3, is KAGVTQTPRYLIKTRGQQVTLSCSPISGHRSVSWYQQTPGQGLQFLFEYFSETQRNKGNFPGRFSGRQFSNSRSEMNVSTLELGDSALYLCASSSRALNTEAFFGQGTRLTVV.